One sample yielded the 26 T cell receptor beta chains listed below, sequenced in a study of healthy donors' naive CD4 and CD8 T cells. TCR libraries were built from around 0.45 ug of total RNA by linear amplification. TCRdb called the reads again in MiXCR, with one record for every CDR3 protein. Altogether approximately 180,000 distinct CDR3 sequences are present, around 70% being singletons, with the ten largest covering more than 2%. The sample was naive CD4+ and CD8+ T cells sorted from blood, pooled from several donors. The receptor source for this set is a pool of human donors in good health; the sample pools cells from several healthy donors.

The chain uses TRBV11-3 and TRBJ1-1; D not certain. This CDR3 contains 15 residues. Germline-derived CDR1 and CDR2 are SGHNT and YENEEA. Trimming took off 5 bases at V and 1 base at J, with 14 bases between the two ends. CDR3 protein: CASSMIGVGNTEAFF. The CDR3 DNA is TGTGCCAGCAGCATGATCGGGGTAGGGAACACTGAAGCTTTCTTT.

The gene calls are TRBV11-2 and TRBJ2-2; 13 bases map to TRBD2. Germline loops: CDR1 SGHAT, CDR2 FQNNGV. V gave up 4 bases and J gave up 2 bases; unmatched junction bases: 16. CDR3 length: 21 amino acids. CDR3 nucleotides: TGTGCCAGCAGCTCCGAACCCGAGCGACTAGCGGGAGGATATAACACCGGGGAGCTGTTTTTT. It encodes CASSSEPERLAGGYNTGELFF.

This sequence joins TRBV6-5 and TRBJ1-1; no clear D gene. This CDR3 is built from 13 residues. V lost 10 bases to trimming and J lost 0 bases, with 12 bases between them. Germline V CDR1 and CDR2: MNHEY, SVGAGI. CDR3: CATSPWVNTEAFF. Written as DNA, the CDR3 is TGTGCCACCAGCCCGTGGGTGAACACTGAAGCTTTCTTT.

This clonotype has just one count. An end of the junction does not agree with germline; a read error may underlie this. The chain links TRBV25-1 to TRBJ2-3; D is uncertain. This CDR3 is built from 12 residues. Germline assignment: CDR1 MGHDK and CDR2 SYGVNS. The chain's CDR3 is CASSAASDTRYF. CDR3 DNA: TGTGCCAGCAGTGCAGCGTCAGATACGCGGTATTTT.

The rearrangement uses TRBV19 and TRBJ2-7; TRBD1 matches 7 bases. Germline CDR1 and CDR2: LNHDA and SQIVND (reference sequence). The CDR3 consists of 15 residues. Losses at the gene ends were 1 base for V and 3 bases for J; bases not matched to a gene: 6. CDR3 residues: CASSIGRTGVYEQYF. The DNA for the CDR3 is TGTGCCAGTAGTATAGGGAGAACAGGGGTCTACGAGCAGTACTTC.

The CDR3 protein is CAISDGGSNYGYTF. CDR3 coding DNA: TGTGCCATCAGTGACGGAGGGTCTAACTATGGCTACACCTTC. This chain uses TRBV10-3 with TRBJ1-2; D is uncertain. Germline V gives CDR1 ENHRY, CDR2 SYGVKD. This CDR3 has 14 amino acids. Trimming took off 3 bases at V and 0 bases at J, with 8 bases between the two ends.

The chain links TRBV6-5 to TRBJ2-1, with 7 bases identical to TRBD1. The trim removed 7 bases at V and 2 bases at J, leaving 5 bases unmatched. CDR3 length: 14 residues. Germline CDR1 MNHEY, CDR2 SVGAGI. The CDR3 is CASKPGQTYNEQFF. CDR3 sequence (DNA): TGTGCCAGCAAACCGGGACAGACCTACAATGAGCAGTTCTTC.

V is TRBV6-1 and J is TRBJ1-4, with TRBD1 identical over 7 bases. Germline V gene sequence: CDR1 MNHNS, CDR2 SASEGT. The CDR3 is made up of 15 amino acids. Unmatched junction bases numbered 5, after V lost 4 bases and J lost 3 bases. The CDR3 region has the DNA TGTGCCAGCAGTGCTACAGGGGCACCTAATGAAAAACTGTTTTTT. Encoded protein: CASSATGAPNEKLFF.

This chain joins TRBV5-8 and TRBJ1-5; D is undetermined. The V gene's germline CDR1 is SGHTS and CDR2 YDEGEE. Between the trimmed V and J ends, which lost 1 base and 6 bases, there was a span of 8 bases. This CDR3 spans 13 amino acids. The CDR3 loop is CASSLSGSQPQHF. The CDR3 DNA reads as TGTGCCAGCAGCTTGTCAGGCAGTCAGCCCCAGCATTTT.

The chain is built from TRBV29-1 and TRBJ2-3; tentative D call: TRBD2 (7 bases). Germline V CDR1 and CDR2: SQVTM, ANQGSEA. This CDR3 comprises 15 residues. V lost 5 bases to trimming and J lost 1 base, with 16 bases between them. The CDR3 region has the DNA TGCAGCGTTAACGGGGGGCCCTCTGGCACAGATACGCAGTATTTT. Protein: CSVNGGPSGTDTQYF.

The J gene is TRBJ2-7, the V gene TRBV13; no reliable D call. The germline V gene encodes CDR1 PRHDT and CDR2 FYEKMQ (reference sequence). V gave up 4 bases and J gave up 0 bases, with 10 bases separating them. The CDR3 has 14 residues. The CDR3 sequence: CASSSLISSYEQYF. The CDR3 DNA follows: TGTGCCAGCAGCTCCTTAATTAGCTCCTACGAGCAGTACTTC.

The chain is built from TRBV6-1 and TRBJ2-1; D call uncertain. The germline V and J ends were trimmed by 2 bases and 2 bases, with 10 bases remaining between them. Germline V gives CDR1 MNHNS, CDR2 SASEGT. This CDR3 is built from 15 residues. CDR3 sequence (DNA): TGTGCCAGCAGTGAAAAGCAGACGGCCTACAATGAGCAGTTCTTC. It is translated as CASSEKQTAYNEQFF.

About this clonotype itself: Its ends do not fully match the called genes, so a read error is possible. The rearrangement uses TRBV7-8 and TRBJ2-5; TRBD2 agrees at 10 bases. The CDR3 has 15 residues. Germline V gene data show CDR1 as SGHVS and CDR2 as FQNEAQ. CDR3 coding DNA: TGTGCCAGCACCTTACTAGCGGGACCTGATGGGACCCAGTACTTC. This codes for CASTLLAGPDGTQYF.

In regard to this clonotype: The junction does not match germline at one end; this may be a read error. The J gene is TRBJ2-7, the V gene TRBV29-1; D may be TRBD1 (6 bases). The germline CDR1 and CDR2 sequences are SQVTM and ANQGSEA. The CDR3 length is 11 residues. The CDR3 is CSVGTGYGQYF. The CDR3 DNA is TGCAGCGTTGGAACAGGGTACGGGCAGTACTTC.

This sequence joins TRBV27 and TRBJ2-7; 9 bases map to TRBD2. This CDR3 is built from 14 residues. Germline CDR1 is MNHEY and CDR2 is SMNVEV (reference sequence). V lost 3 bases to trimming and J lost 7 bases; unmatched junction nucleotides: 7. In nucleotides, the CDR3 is TGTGCCAGCAGTTTCGGCGGGAGGGCCAGAGAGCAGTACTTC. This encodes CASSFGGRAREQYF.

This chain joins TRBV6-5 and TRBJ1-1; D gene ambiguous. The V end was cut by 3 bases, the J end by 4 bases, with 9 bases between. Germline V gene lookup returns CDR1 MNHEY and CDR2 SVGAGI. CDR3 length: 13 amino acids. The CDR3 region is CASSYRVGTEAFF. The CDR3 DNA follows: TGTGCCAGCAGTTATCGCGTGGGCACTGAAGCTTTCTTT.

CDR3: CAGMTAANTEAFF. The CDR3 DNA reads TGTGCCGGAATGACAGCCGCGAACACTGAAGCTTTCTTT. The genes are TRBV30 and TRBJ1-1; D may be TRBD1 (5 bases). CDR3 length: 13 amino acids. V was cut by 8 bases and J by 1 base, with 14 bases left in between. From germline, CDR1 is GTSNPN and CDR2 SVGIG (reference sequence).

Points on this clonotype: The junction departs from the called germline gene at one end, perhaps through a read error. DNA for the CDR3: TGTGCCAGCAAAACCGGGACTAGCTCCCACGAGCAGTACTTC. Protein: CASKTGTSSHEQYF. The V and J genes are TRBV6-5 and TRBJ2-7; 9 positions agree with TRBD2. Germline V lookup: CDR1 MNHEY, CDR2 SVGAGI. The length of the CDR3 is 14 residues.

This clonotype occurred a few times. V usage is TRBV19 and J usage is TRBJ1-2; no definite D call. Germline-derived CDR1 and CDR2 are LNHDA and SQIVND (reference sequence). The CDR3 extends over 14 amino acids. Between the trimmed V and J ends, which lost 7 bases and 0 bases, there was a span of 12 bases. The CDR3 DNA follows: TGTGCCAGTACCCCTTCATTGACTAACTATGGCTACACCTTC. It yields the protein CASTPSLTNYGYTF.

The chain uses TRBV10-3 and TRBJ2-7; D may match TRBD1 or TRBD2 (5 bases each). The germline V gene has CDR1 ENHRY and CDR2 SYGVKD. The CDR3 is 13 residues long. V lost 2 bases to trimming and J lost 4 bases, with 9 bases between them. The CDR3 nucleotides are TGTGCCATCAGTGAGACTGAGGGGTACGAGCAGTACTTC. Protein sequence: CAISETEGYEQYF.

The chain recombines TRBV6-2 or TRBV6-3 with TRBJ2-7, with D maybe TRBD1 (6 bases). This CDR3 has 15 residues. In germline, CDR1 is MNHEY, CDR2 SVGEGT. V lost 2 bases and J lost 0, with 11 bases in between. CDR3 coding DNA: TGTGCCAGCAGTTACGAACAGGGCAGCTCCTACGAGCAGTACTTC. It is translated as CASSYEQGSSYEQYF.

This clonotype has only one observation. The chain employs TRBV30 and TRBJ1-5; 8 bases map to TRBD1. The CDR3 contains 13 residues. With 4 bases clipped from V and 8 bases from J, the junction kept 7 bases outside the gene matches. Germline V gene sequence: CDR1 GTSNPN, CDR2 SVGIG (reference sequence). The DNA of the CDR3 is TGTGCCTGGACTAGGACAGGGTCGGAGCCCCAGCATTTT. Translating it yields CAWTRTGSEPQHF.

The CDR3 DNA reads as TGTGCCTGGAGTGCGGGACGGCGCTATCATGGCTACACCTTC. This gives the protein CAWSAGRRYHGYTF. V usage is TRBV30 and J usage is TRBJ1-2; D possibly corresponds to TRBD1 (5 bases). The CDR3 has 14 residues. Germline CDR1 is GTSNPN and CDR2 is SVGIG (reference sequence). The germline V and J ends were trimmed by 1 base and 6 bases, with 15 bases remaining between them.

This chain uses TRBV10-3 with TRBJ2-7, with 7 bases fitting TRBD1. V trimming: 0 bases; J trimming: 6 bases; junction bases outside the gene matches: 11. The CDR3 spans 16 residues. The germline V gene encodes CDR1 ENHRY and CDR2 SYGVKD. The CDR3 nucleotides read TGTGCCATCAGTGAGTCGCCCCGGGACAGCCCCAGCGAGCAGTACTTC. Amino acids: CAISESPRDSPSEQYF.

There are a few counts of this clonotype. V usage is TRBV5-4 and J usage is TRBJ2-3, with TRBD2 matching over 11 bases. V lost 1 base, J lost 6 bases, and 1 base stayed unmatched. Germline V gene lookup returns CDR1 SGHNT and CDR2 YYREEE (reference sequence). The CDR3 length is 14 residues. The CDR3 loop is CASSLTSGSDTQYF. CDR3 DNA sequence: TGTGCCAGCAGCTTGACTAGCGGGAGCGATACGCAGTATTTT.

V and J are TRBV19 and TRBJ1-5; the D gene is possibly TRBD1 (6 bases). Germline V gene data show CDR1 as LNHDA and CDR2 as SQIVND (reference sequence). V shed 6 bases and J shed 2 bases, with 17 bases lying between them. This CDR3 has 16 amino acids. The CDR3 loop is CASRRQDGGGNQPQHF. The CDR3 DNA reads TGTGCCAGTAGGCGACAGGATGGCGGCGGCAATCAGCCCCAGCATTTT.